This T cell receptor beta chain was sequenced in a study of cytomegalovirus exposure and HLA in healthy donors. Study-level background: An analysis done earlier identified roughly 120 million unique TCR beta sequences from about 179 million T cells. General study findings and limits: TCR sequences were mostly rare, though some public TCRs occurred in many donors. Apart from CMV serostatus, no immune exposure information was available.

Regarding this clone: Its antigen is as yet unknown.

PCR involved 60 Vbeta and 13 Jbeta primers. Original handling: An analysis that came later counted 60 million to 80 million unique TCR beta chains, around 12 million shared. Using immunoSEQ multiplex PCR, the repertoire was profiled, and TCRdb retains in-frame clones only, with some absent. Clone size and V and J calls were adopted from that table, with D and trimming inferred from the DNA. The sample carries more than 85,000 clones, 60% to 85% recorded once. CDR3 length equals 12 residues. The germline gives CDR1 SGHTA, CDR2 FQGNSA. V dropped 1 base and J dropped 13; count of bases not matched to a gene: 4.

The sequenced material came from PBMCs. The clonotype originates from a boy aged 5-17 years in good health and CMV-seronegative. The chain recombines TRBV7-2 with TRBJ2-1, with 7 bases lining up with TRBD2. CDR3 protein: CASSLGGGGQFF. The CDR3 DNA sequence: TGTGCCAGCAGCTTAGGCGGGGGAGGCCAGTTCTTC.